This TCR beta chain was documented in a study of blood T cell repertoires in COVID-19. The protocol was immunoSEQ multiplex PCR, while the TCRdb copy is restricted to in-frame clones and leaves out a portion. The data hold about 240,000 clones, with 80% to 85% observed a single time. The CDR3 extends over 11 amino acids. Germline V gene sequence: CDR1 MDHEN, CDR2 SYDVKM. Trimming left V 8 bases short and J 6 bases short, with 8 bases between. This clone was seen a handful of times. Material for sequencing was peripheral blood. The receptor was derived from a woman in her late teens or twenties with acute or convalescent COVID-19. The chain is built from TRBV28 and TRBJ2-1; D gene uncertain. The CDR3 sequence is CASGDSNEQFF. In DNA form, the CDR3 reads TGTGCCAGCGGCGACTCCAATGAGCAGTTCTTC.